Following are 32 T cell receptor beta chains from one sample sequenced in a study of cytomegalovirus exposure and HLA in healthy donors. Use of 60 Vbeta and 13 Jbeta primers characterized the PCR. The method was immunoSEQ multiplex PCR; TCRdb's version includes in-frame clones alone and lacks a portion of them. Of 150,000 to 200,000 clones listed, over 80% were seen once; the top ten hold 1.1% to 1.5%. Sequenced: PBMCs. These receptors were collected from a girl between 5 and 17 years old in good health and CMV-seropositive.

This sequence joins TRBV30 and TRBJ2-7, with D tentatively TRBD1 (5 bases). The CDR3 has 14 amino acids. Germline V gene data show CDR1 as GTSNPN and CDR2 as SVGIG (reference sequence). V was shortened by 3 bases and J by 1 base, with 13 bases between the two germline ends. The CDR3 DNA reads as TGTGCCTGGAGAGACAGTCGCCCTTCCTACGAGCAGTACTTC. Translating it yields CAWRDSRPSYEQYF.

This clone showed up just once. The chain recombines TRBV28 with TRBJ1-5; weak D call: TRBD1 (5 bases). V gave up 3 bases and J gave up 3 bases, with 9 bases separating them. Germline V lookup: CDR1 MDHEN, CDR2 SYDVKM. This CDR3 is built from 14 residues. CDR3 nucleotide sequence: TGTGCCAGCAGTTTCCCAGGGATCAATCAGCCCCAGCATTTT. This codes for CASSFPGINQPQHF.

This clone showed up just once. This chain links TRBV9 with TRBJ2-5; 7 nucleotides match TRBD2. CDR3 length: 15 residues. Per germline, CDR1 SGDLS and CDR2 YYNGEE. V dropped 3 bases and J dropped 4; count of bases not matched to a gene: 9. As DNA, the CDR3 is TGTGCCAGCAGCGGGGGAGGGGAGGCTTTAGAGACCCAGTACTTC. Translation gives CASSGGGEALETQYF.

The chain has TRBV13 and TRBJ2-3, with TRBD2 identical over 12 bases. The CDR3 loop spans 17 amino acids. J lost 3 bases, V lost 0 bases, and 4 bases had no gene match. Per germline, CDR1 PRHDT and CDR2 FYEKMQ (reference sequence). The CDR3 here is CASSLGLAGGRTDTQYF. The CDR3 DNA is TGTGCCAGCAGCTTAGGACTAGCGGGAGGTAGGACAGATACGCAGTATTTT.

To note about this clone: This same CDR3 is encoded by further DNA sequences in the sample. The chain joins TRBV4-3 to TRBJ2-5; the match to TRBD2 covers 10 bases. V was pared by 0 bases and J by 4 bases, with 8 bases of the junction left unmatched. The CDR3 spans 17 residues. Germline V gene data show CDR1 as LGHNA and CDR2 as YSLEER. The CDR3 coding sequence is TGCGCCAGCAGCCAAGAGGGAAAACTAGCGGGATCAGAGACCCAGTACTTC. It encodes CASSQEGKLAGSETQYF.

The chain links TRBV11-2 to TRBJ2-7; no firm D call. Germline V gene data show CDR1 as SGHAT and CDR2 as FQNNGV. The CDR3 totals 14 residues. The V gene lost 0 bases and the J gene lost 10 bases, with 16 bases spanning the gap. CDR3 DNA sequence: TGTGCCAGCAGCTTAGATCTGGTTTCTGACAAACAGTACTTC. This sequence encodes CASSLDLVSDKQYF. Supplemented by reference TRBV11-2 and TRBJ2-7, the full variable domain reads EAGVAQSPRYKIIEKRQSVAFWCNPISGHATLYWYQQILGQGPKLLIQFQNNGVVDDSQLPKDRFSAERLKGVDSTLKIQPAKLEDSAVYLCASSLDLVSDKQYFGPGTRLTVT.

In nucleotides, the CDR3 is TGCAGCGTTTTTGACAGGGCCACAAAAGCGAGCAATGAGCAGTTCTTC. It specifies CSVFDRATKASNEQFF. The rearrangement uses TRBV29-1 and TRBJ2-1; TRBD1 matches 7 bases. This CDR3 is built from 16 residues. The germline V gene has CDR1 SQVTM and CDR2 ANQGSEA. The V and J ends lost 5 bases and 6 bases, in that order; junction bases with no gene match: 16.

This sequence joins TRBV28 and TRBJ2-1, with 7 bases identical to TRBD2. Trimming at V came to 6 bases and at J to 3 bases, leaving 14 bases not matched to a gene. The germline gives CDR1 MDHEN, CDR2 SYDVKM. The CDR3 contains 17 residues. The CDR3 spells CASSVDIVASGYNEQFF. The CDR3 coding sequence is TGTGCCAGCAGCGTAGATATAGTGGCTAGCGGCTACAATGAGCAGTTCTTC.

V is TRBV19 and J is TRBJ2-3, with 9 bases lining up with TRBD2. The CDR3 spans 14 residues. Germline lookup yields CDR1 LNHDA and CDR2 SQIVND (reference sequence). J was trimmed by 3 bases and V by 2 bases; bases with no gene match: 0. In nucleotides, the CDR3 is TGTGCCAGTAGTATACTAGCGGGGACAGATACGCAGTATTTT. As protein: CASSILAGTDTQYF.

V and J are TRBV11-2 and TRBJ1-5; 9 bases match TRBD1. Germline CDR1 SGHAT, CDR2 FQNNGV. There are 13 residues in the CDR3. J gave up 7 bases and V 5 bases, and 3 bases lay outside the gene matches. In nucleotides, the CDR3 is TGTGCCAGCAGCCGGGACAGGGAGCAGCCCCAGCATTTT. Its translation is CASSRDREQPQHF.

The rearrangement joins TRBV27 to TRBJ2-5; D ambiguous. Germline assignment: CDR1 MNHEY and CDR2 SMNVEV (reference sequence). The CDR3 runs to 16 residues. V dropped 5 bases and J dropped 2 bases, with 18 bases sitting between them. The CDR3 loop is CASSPRNTVLQETQYF. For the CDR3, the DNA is TGTGCCAGCAGTCCGCGGAACACCGTTTTACAAGAGACCCAGTACTTC.

The CDR3, as DNA: TGTGCCAGCAGCTCCCCTAACTATGGCTACACCTTC. This translates into CASSSPNYGYTF. The chain combines TRBV27 with TRBJ1-2; no definite D call. Trimming took 6 bases from V and 0 from J, leaving 5 bases between them. Germline CDR1 reads MNHEY; CDR2 reads SMNVEV (reference sequence). The CDR3 contains 12 residues.

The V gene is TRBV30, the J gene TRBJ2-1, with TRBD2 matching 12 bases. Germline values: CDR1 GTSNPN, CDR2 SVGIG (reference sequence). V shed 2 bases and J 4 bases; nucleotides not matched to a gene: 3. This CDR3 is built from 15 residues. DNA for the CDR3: TGTGCCTGGAGTCCGACTAGCGGGGGTTACAATGAGCAGTTCTTC. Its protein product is CAWSPTSGGYNEQFF.

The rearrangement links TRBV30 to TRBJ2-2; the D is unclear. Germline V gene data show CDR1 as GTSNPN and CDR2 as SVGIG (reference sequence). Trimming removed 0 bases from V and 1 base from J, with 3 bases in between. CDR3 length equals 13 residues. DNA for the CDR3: TGTGCCTGGAGTGTACTGAACACCGGGGAGCTGTTTTTT. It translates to CAWSVLNTGELFF.

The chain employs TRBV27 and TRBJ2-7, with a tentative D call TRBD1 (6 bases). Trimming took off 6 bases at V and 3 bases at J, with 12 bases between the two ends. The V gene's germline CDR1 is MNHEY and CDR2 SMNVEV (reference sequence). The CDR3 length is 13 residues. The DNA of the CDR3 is TGTGCCAGCAGCCAGGGGTATGGCTACGAGCAGTACTTC. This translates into CASSQGYGYEQYF.

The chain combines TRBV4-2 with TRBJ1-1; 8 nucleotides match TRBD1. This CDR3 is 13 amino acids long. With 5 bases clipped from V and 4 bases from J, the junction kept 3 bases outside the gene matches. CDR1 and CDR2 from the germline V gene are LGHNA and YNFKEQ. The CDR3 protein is CASSIGQGTEAFF. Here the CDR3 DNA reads TGTGCCAGCAGCATAGGACAGGGCACTGAAGCTTTCTTT.

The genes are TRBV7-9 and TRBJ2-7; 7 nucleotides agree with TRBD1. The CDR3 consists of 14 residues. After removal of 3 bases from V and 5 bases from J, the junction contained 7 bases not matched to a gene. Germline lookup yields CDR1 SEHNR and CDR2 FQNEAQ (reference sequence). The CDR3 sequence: CASSFLTGSHEQYF. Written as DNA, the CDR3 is TGTGCCAGCAGCTTCTTGACAGGGTCACACGAGCAGTACTTC. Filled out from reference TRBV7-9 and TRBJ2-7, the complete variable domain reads DTGVSQNPRHKITKRGQNVTFRCDPISEHNRLYWYRQTLGQGPEFLTYFQNEAQLEKSRLLSDRFSAERPKGSFSTLEIQRTEQGDSAMYLCASSFLTGSHEQYFGPGTRLTVT.

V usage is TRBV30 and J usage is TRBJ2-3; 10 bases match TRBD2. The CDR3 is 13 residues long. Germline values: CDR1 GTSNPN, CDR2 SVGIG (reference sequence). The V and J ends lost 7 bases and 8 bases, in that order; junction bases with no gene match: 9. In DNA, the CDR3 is TGTGCCTCGGTAGCGGGAGGATTAGGTACGCAGTATTTT. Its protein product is CASVAGGLGTQYF.

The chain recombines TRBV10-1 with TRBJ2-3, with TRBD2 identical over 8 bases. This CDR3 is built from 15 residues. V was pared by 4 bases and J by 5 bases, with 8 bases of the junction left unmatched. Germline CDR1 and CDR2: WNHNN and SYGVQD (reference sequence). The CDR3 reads CASSGGAGVGDTQYF. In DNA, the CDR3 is TGCGCCAGCAGTGGTGGAGCGGGAGTAGGAGATACGCAGTATTTT.

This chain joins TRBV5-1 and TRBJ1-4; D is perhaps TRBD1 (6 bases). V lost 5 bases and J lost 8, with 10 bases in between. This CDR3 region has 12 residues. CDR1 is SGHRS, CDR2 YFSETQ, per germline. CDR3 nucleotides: TGCGCCAGCAGACAGGGTGGCGAAAAACTGTTTTTT. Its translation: CASRQGGEKLFF.

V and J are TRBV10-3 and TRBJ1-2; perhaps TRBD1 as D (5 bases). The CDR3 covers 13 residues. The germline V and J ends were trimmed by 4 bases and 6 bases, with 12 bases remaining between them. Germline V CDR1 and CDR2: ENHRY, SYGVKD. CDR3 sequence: CAISVAGGDGYTF. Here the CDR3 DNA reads TGTGCCATCAGTGTTGCGGGAGGGGATGGCTACACCTTC.

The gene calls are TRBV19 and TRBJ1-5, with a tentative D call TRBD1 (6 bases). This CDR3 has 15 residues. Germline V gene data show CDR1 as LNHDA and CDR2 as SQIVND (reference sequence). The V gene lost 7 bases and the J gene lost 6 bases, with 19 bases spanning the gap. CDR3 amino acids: CASKWGPRGVQPQHF. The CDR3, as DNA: TGTGCCAGTAAGTGGGGGCCTCGAGGGGTTCAGCCCCAGCATTTT.

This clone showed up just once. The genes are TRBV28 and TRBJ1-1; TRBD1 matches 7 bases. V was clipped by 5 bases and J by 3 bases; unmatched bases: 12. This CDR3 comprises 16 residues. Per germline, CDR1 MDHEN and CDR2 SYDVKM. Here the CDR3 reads CASSAPGGGADTEAFF. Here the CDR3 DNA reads TGTGCCAGCAGTGCGCCGGGAGGGGGCGCGGACACTGAAGCTTTCTTT.

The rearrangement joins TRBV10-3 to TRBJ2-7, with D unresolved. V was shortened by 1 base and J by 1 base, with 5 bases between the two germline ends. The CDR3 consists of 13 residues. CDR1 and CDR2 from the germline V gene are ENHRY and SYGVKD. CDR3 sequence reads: CAISEFSSYEQYF. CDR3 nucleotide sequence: TGTGCCATCAGTGAGTTTAGTTCCTACGAGCAGTACTTC.

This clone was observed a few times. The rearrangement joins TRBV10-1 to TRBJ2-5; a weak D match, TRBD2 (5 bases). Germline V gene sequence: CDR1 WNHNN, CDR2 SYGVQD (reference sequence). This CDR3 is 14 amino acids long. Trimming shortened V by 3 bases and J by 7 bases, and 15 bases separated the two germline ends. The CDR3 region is CASSEQHLAGTQYF. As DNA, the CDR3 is TGCGCCAGCAGTGAACAGCACCTCGCGGGGACCCAGTACTTC.

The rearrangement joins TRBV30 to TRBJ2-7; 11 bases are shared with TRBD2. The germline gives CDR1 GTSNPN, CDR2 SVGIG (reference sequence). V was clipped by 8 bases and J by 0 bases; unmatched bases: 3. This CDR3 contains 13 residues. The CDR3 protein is CAEGLAASYEQYF. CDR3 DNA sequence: TGTGCCGAGGGACTAGCGGCCTCCTACGAGCAGTACTTC.

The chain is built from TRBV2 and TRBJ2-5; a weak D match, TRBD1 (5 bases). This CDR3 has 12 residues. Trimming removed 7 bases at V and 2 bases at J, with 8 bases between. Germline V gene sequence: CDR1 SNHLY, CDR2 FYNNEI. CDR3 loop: CASNRQQETQYF. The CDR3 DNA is TGTGCCAGCAATAGACAGCAAGAGACCCAGTACTTC.

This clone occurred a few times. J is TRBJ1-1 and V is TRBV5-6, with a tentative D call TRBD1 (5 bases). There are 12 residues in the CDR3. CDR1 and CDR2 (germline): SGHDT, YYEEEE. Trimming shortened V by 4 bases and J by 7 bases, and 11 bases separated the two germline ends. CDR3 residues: CASSQRGFEAFF. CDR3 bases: TGTGCCAGCAGCCAAAGGGGCTTTGAAGCTTTCTTT. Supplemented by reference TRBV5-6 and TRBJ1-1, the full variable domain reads DAGVTQSPTHLIKTRGQQVTLRCSPKSGHDTVSWYQQALGQGPQFIFQYYEEEERQRGNFPDRFSGHQFPNYSSELNVNALLLGDSALYLCASSQRGFEAFFGQGTRLTVV.

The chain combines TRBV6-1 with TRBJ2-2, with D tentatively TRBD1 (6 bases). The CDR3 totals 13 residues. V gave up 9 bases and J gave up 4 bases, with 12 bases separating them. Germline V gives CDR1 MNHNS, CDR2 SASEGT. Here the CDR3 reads CASKGVGTGELFF. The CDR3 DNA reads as TGTGCCAGTAAGGGGGTAGGCACCGGGGAGCTGTTTTTT.

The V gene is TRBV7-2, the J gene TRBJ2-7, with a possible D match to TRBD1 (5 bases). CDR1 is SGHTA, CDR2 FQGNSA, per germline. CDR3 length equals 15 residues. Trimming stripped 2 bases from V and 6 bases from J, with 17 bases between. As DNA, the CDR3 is TGTGCCAGCAGCTTACCGAGATTACAGGAGACCGAGCAGTACTTC. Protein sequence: CASSLPRLQETEQYF.

CDR3 residues: CASRGQGADGYTF. In DNA form, the CDR3 reads TGTGCCAGCAGGGGACAGGGGGCAGATGGCTACACCTTC. The chain recombines TRBV27 with TRBJ1-2; 12 bases line up with TRBD1. Germline V gene sequence: CDR1 MNHEY, CDR2 SMNVEV (reference sequence). The CDR3 covers 13 residues. Trimming took 6 bases from V and 6 from J; bases not matched to a gene: 2.

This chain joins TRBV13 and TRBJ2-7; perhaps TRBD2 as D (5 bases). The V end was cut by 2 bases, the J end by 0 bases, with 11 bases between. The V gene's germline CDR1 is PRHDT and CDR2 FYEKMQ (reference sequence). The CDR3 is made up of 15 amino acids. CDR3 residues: CASSLTDRDSYEQYF. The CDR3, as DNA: TGTGCCAGCAGCTTAACAGACCGGGACTCCTACGAGCAGTACTTC.